The clone carrying this T cell receptor (beta chain) has only a few counts. MiXCR, run by TCRdb on the RT-PCR reads, gives a single entry per CDR3 protein. This table holds approximately 530,000 distinct CDR3 sequences, 10% to 15% found once. The CDR3 covers 14 residues. V was cut by 2 bases and J by 2 bases, with 9 bases left in between. CDR1 is MNHEY and CDR2 is SVGAGI in the germline V gene. The sample belongs to a study of response to subunit inactivated influenza vaccine. The receptor comes from a man over 45 who received an inactivated influenza vaccine. V and J are TRBV6-5 and TRBJ1-1; D is ambiguous. Source: PBMCs from blood, taken 45 days after vaccination. Here the CDR3 DNA reads TGTGCCAGCAGTTACCAACCAATAAACACTGAAGCTTTCTTT. Encoded protein: CASSYQPINTEAFF.